Listed below are T cell receptor beta chains from one sample, sequenced in a study of T-cell reconstitution after alpha-beta-depleted transplantation in children. MiXCR, run by TCRdb on the PCR reads, gives a single entry per CDR3 protein. The table lists around 960,000 distinct CDR3 sequences, roughly 31% of them singletons. The starting material was PBMCs, mostly from graft donor cells, obtained 360 days after TCRalphabeta/CD19-depleted stem cell transplant. The receptor source for this set is a boy in the first two years of life who had a stem cell transplant for SCID, so the T cells may come from the graft donor. CDR3s include the opening cysteine and the closing phenylalanine or tryptophan. Each record gives: V gene, J gene, CDR3 protein.

v_call: TRBV12-3/TRBV12-4
j_call: TRBJ2-1
cdr3_aa: CASSFGLAGVRSYNEQFF

v_call: TRBV2
j_call: TRBJ2-1
cdr3_aa: CASSGYYFYNEQFF

v_call: TRBV20-1
j_call: TRBJ1-6
cdr3_aa: CSVEAVGQGNSPLHF

v_call: TRBV2
j_call: TRBJ2-5
cdr3_aa: CASSELAGIPQETQYF

v_call: TRBV7-9
j_call: TRBJ2-1
cdr3_aa: CASSLGGRPYNEQFF

v_call: TRBV6-5
j_call: TRBJ2-7
cdr3_aa: CASSYSRSSYEQYF

v_call: TRBV6-5
j_call: TRBJ2-1
cdr3_aa: CASRWGNEQFF

v_call: TRBV7-3
j_call: TRBJ2-7
cdr3_aa: CASSHLTGTGSYEQYF

v_call: TRBV15
j_call: TRBJ1-6
cdr3_aa: CATSRGQTSGSPLHF

v_call: TRBV2
j_call: TRBJ2-5
cdr3_aa: CASSTRLGETQYF